Below, 20 T cell receptor beta chains from the same sample are listed, as sequenced in a study of cytomegalovirus exposure and HLA in healthy donors. Use of 60 Vbeta and 13 Jbeta primers characterized the PCR. TCRdb's copy holds only in-frame clones and misses some; the assay was immunoSEQ multiplex PCR. The sample yields about 120,000 clones, about 75% seen once. Sequencing input: PBMCs. Every receptor here comes from a man aged 55 to 69 in good health and CMV-seropositive.

V gene TRBV18 combines with J gene TRBJ2-7; a possible D gene is TRBD1 (6 bases). The CDR3 consists of 16 residues. Trimming pared 0 bases from V and 5 bases from J, leaving 17 bases between. The V gene's germline CDR1 is KGHSH and CDR2 LQKENI. In nucleotides, the CDR3 is TGTGCCAGCTCACCACCGGATCAGGGGTGGGTCCACGAGCAGTACTTC. Translation gives CASSPPDQGWVHEQYF.

The CDR3 loop reads CASSEGLAGSYNEQFF. CDR3 DNA sequence: TGTGCCAGCAGTGAAGGACTAGCGGGATCCTACAATGAGCAGTTCTTC. This chain joins TRBV2 and TRBJ2-1, with TRBD2 matching over 11 bases. J lost 1 base, V lost 1 base, and 0 bases had no gene match. CDR1 SNHLY and CDR2 FYNNEI come from the germline V gene. The CDR3 is 16 residues long.

This clone occurred a few times. The chain recombines TRBV5-4 with TRBJ2-1; the D is unclear. The V gene lost 4 bases and the J gene lost 0 bases, with 14 bases spanning the gap. The germline CDR1 and CDR2 sequences are SGHNT and YYREEE (reference sequence). The CDR3 spans 16 residues. As DNA, the CDR3 is TGTGCCAGCAGCCCCCGATATACAAGCTCCTACAATGAGCAGTTCTTC. Translating it yields CASSPRYTSSYNEQFF.

This clone came up a few times. The DNA of the CDR3 is TGTGCCAGCAGCCCCCAGACGGGCAGCGAGGGTGGCTACACCTTC. It yields the protein CASSPQTGSEGGYTF. The J gene is TRBJ1-2, the V gene TRBV27; D unclear. Trimming took off 6 bases at V and 7 bases at J, with 21 bases between the two ends. CDR1 and CDR2 from the germline V gene are MNHEY and SMNVEV (reference sequence). This CDR3 contains 15 residues.

This clone appeared a single time. The chain is built from TRBV5-4 and TRBJ2-1; 7 nucleotides agree with TRBD2. The CDR3 spans 14 residues. Germline V gene data show CDR1 as SGHNT and CDR2 as YYREEE (reference sequence). V gave up 4 bases and J gave up 8 bases; unmatched junction bases: 9. The CDR3 sequence: CASSKRTSYDEQFF. The CDR3 nucleotides are TGTGCCAGCAGCAAGCGGACTAGTTATGATGAGCAGTTCTTC.

V and J are TRBV28 and TRBJ2-3; 7 bases agree with TRBD2. The germline CDR1 and CDR2 sequences are MDHEN and SYDVKM. The CDR3 totals 15 residues. J gave up 1 base and V 2 bases, and 3 bases lay outside the gene matches. The chain's CDR3 is CASSLLRGGTDTQYF. The CDR3 region has the DNA TGTGCCAGCAGTTTACTTCGGGGGGGCACAGATACGCAGTATTTT.

The rearrangement links TRBV5-1 to TRBJ1-2; D is ambiguous. There are 14 residues in the CDR3. The germline V gene has CDR1 SGHRS and CDR2 YFSETQ. V was clipped by 4 bases and J by 3 bases, with 13 bases between them. CDR3 protein: CASSREGNDYGYTF. Here the CDR3 DNA reads TGCGCCAGCAGCCGGGAGGGCAATGACTATGGCTACACCTTC.

V and J are TRBV15 and TRBJ2-1, with TRBD1 matching 12 bases. The V segment lost 5 bases and the J segment 9 bases; nucleotides outside the gene matches: 8. Germline V gives CDR1 LNHNV, CDR2 YYDKDF (reference sequence). The CDR3 sequence is 15 residues long. CDR3 nucleotide sequence: TGTGCCACCAGCCCCTCCGGGACAGGGGGCTTTGAGCAGTTCTTC. Protein: CATSPSGTGGFEQFF.

The V and J genes are TRBV6-6 and TRBJ1-1; 9 bases fit TRBD1. The junction had 5 bases not matched to a gene; V was cut back by 4 bases and J by 5 bases. CDR3 length: 14 residues. CDR1 is MNHNY and CDR2 is SVGAGI in the germline V gene (reference sequence). CDR3 in amino acids: CASSSTGGRTEAFF. The CDR3 DNA follows: TGTGCCAGCAGTTCGACAGGGGGACGGACTGAAGCTTTCTTT.

The chain uses TRBV2 and TRBJ2-5; no definite D call. Germline CDR1 reads SNHLY; CDR2 reads FYNNEI. CDR3 length: 14 amino acids. Deletions cut 6 bases from V and 2 bases from J, with 13 bases between. The CDR3 here is CASRTLTQQETQYF. The CDR3 nucleotides read TGTGCCAGCAGGACCTTGACACAGCAAGAGACCCAGTACTTC.

The rearrangement uses TRBV11-2 and TRBJ2-7; 11 bases are a match to TRBD2. The CDR3 length is 15 residues. The V segment lost 5 bases and the J segment 4 bases; nucleotides outside the gene matches: 7. From germline, CDR1 is SGHAT and CDR2 FQNNGV. In DNA, the CDR3 is TGTGCCAGCAGCCCAAGACTAGCGGGGCCGTACGAGCAGTACTTC. It specifies CASSPRLAGPYEQYF.

The chain employs TRBV7-6 and TRBJ1-2; D is possibly TRBD1 (5 bases). This CDR3 spans 18 amino acids. The germline CDR1 and CDR2 sequences are SGHVS and FNYEAQ. V lost 1 base and J lost 5, with 23 bases in between. This chain's CDR3 is CASSLDAGQALVGYGYTF. CDR3 DNA sequence: TGTGCCAGCAGCTTAGATGCAGGGCAGGCCCTTGTGGGGTATGGCTACACCTTC.

The chain couples TRBV30 to TRBJ2-7, with D possibly being TRBD1 (5 bases). The CDR3 runs to 13 residues. V dropped 4 bases and J dropped 3 bases, with 13 bases sitting between them. Germline V gene sequence: CDR1 GTSNPN, CDR2 SVGIG (reference sequence). DNA for the CDR3: TGTGCCTGGACCCGTGGACATGGCTACGAGCAGTACTTC. It is translated as CAWTRGHGYEQYF.

The chain carries TRBV18 and TRBJ1-4; TRBD1 agrees at 7 bases. Germline CDR1 reads KGHSH; CDR2 reads LQKENI. V dropped 6 bases and J dropped 8; count of bases not matched to a gene: 9. The CDR3 is made up of 14 amino acids. The CDR3 DNA reads as TGTGCCAGCTCTACCTCGGACAGGATCGAAAAACTGTTTTTT. It specifies CASSTSDRIEKLFF. Together with reference TRBV18 and TRBJ1-4, the CDR3 gives the full variable domain: NAGVMQNPRHLVRRRGQEARLRCSPMKGHSHVYWYRQLPEEGLKFMVYLQKENIIDESGMPKERFSAEFPKEGPSILRIQQVVRGDSAAYFCASSTSDRIEKLFFGSGTQLSVL.

This chain connects TRBV11-2 to TRBJ1-5; the D is unclear. Germline assignment: CDR1 SGHAT and CDR2 FQNNGV. The V and J ends lost 2 bases and 6 bases respectively, with 11 bases between them. This CDR3 has 14 residues. CDR3 in DNA: TGTGCCAGCAGCTTAAATGTAGCGAGTCAGCCCCAGCATTTT. Translating it yields CASSLNVASQPQHF.

The genes are TRBV10-3 and TRBJ2-7; D not certain. The V end was cut by 2 bases, the J end by 6 bases, with 8 bases between. This CDR3 has 12 amino acids. Germline V gives CDR1 ENHRY, CDR2 SYGVKD. The CDR3 nucleotides read TGTGCCATCAGTGAGGGTACGGGCGAGCAGTACTTC. Translating it yields CAISEGTGEQYF.

This clone has only a few counts. Mismatch with germline at one junction end may stem from a read error. This rearrangement joins TRBV6-5 to TRBJ1-5; 7 positions match TRBD1. Germline V gene sequence: CDR1 MNHEY, CDR2 SVGAGI. This CDR3 is 14 amino acids long. DNA of the CDR3: TGTGCCATCAGTGAGGAGGGCAGGGGGGAGCCCCAGCATTTT. It yields the protein CAISEEGRGEPQHF.

This rearrangement joins TRBV9 to TRBJ2-7; D may be TRBD2 (6 bases). Germline CDR1 and CDR2: SGDLS and YYNGEE. Deletions cut 0 bases from V and 1 base from J, with 11 bases between. The CDR3 has 15 amino acids. CDR3 loop: CASSVEAGRSYEQYF. As DNA, the CDR3 is TGTGCCAGCAGCGTAGAGGCAGGGAGGTCCTACGAGCAGTACTTC.

V and J are TRBV13 and TRBJ2-7; the D gene is possibly TRBD2 (5 bases). Germline lookup yields CDR1 PRHDT and CDR2 FYEKMQ (reference sequence). V lost 2 bases and J 2 bases, leaving 22 bases between the germline ends. There are 18 residues in the CDR3. This CDR3 reads CASSLLGPLAKLTYEQYF. The CDR3 nucleotides are TGTGCCAGCAGCTTATTAGGCCCCCTAGCCAAACTAACCTACGAGCAGTACTTC.

The count of this clone is one. The chain links TRBV4-1 to TRBJ2-5; 8 bases are shared with TRBD2. The junction had 13 bases not matched to a gene; V was cut back by 1 base and J by 3 bases. Germline lookup yields CDR1 MGHRA and CDR2 YSYEKL. This CDR3 region has 18 residues. This CDR3 is CASSQGDYAGGPEETQYF. CDR3 bases: TGCGCCAGCAGCCAAGGGGATTATGCGGGGGGACCCGAAGAGACCCAGTACTTC.